This T cell receptor (beta chain) emerged from a study of T-cell memory formation after mild COVID-19. Study-wide results and caveats: CD4+ contracting clones lay mainly in CM and EM, CD8+ ones in EMRA. Second-wave clones peaking on day 37 lacked confirmed SARS-CoV-2 specificity. Researchers found some responding clones in pre-infection memory, a sign that cross-reactive memory joined.

TCRdb ran MiXCR on the 5' RACE reads and lists one entry per CDR3 protein. This table has 390,000 or so distinct CDR3 sequences, 16% appearing once. This clonotype came up a few times. Its antigen is not identified. The sequencing sample was made of PBMCs or a T cell subset sorted from them (not recorded which). The TCR comes from a man younger than 35 who had mild COVID-19 (a few samples of this study predate the infection). Cell type and time point are not known.

CDR3 region: CSVAPHSYEQYF. The DNA of the CDR3 is TGCAGCGTCGCCCCTCACTCCTACGAGCAGTACTTC. The chain links TRBV29-1 to TRBJ2-7, with unresolved D. Trimming removed 6 bases from V and 0 bases from J, with 9 bases in between. The germline CDR1 and CDR2 sequences are SQVTM and ANQGSEA. This CDR3 spans 12 amino acids.